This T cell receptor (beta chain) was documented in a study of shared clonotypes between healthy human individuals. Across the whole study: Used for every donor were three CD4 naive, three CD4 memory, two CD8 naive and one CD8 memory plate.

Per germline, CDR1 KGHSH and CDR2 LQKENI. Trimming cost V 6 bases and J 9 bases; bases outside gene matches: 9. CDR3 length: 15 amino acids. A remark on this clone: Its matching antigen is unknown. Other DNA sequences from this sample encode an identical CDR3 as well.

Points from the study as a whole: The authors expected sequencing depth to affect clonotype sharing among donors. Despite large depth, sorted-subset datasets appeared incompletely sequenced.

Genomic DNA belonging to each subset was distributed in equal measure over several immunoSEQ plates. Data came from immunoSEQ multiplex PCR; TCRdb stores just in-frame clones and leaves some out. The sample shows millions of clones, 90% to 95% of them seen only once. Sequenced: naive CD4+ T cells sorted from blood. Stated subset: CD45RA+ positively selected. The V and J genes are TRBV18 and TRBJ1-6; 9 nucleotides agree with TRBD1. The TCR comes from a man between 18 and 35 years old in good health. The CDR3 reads CASSPRTGESSPLHF. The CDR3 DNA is TGTGCCAGCTCCCCTAGGACAGGGGAGAGTTCACCCCTCCACTTT.